The source of this T cell receptor beta chain is a study of cytomegalovirus exposure and HLA in healthy donors. The wider study: There were 350 to 400 genotyped donors. Of these, 81% fell in the genetic ancestry cluster associated with self-reported Caucasian donors.

On this clone: The antigen is not known.

Study results and caveats: With later analysis, a missense DCLRE1C variant became linked to TCR beta V- and J-gene trimming.

Losses at the gene ends were 7 bases for V and 2 bases for J; bases not matched to a gene: 5. Germline V lookup: CDR1 SEHNR, CDR2 FQNEAQ (reference sequence). The CDR3 consists of 14 residues. 13 Jbeta primers and 60 Vbeta primers were used for the PCR. The protocol was immunoSEQ multiplex PCR, while the TCRdb copy is restricted to in-frame clones and leaves out a portion. The table lists approximately 99,000 clones, roughly 83% of them singletons, with 3% to 4% in the top ten. This sequence was found in a male donor in good health and CMV-seropositive. V gene TRBV7-9 combines with J gene TRBJ1-1, with TRBD1 matching over 9 bases. Material: PBMCs. DNA of the CDR3: TGTGCCAGCACTCGGACAGGGGAAAACACTGAAGCTTTCTTT. It encodes CASTRTGENTEAFF.